This TCR beta chain was captured by sequencing in a study of T-cell reconstitution after alpha-beta-depleted transplantation in children. Findings of the study overall: Reports say that about two months after transplant, the alpha-beta T cells came out of several hundred graft clones that had expanded.

Details on this clonotype: Antigen: not known.

The germline gives CDR1 SEHNR, CDR2 FQNEAQ (reference sequence). V lost 5 bases to trimming and J lost 4 bases; unmatched junction nucleotides: 11. CDR3 length equals 16 residues. Unique molecular identifiers tagged the TCRbeta library. Using its own MiXCR run on the PCR reads, TCRdb lists one record per CDR3 protein. The repertoire holds 350,000 to 500,000 distinct CDR3 sequences, about 45% seen once, with 25% to 30% in the top ten. The receptor's source is a girl aged 2-10 years with aplastic anemia, due to receive a stem cell transplant. Specimen: PBMCs, collected before TCRalphabeta/CD19-depleted stem cell transplant. This rearrangement joins TRBV7-9 to TRBJ2-1; 7 bases agree with TRBD2. This CDR3 is CASSTTSASQYNEQFF. CDR3 nucleotide sequence: TGTGCCAGCAGCACTACTAGCGCGAGCCAATACAATGAGCAGTTCTTC.